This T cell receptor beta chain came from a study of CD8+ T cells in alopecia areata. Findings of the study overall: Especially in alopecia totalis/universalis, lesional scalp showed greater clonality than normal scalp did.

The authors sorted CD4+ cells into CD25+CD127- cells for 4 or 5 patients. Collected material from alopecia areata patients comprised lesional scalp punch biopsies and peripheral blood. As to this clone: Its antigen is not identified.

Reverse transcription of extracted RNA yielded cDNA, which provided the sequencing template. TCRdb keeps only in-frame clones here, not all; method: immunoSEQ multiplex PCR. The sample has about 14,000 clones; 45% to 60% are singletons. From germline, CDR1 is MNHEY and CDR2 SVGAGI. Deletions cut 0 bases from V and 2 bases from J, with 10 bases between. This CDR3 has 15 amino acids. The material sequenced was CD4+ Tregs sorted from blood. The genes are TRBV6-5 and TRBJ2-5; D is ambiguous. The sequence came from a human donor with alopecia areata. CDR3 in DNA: TGTGCCAGCAGTTACTCTTCGCCCCAACAAGAGACCCAGTACTTC. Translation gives CASSYSSPQQETQYF.